This is a list of T cell receptor beta chains from one sample in a study of shared clonotypes between healthy human individuals. The data were produced by immunoSEQ multiplex PCR, yet TCRdb's version contains in-frame clones alone and is incomplete. Of about a million clones detected, around 74% appear once; the ten largest clones hold approximately 1.5%. Sequenced: memory CD4+ T cells sorted from blood. All receptors come from a man aged 18 to 30 in good health. The CDR3 runs from the conserved cysteine through the conserved F or W. A D gene is named only where the DNA matches it firmly. Size is stated for part of the rows, as once, few or many counts, or as a class when the clone is expanded.

D: TRBD1; J: TRBJ1-6; V: TRBV7-6; size: .; DNA: TGTGCCAGCAGCTTGGGACAGGGTGGTTCACCCCTCCACTTT; CDR3: CASSLGQGGSPLHF
D: TRBD1; J: TRBJ1-1; V: TRBV27; size: few; DNA: TGTGCCAGCAGTAGAACAGGGGCTGGGAACACTGAAGCTTTCTTT; CDR3: CASSRTGAGNTEAFF
D: .; J: TRBJ2-3; V: TRBV30; size: .; DNA: TGTGCCTGGAGTGTACTGGGGGGCCTAACAGATACGCAGTATTTT; CDR3: CAWSVLGGLTDTQYF
D: TRBD2; J: TRBJ2-2; V: TRBV7-3; size: .; DNA: TGTGCCAGCAGCTTATTAGGACTAGCGGGGCCTAACACCGGGGAGCTGTTTTTT; CDR3: CASSLLGLAGPNTGELFF
D: .; J: TRBJ1-5; V: TRBV18; size: .; DNA: TGTGCCAGCTCAGATCAGGGATTGGGGCAGCCCCAGCATTTT; CDR3: CASSDQGLGQPQHF
D: .; J: TRBJ2-1; V: TRBV6-6; size: .; DNA: TGTGCCAGCCGTAAGGAGGGGGCCTCCTACAATGAGCAGTTCTTC; CDR3: CASRKEGASYNEQFF
D: .; J: TRBJ2-2; V: TRBV10-3; size: .; DNA: TGTGCCATCAGCCGGGAAGTCGGCACCGGGGAGCTGTTTTTT; CDR3: CAISREVGTGELFF
D: .; J: TRBJ1-6; V: TRBV10-2; size: .; DNA: TGCGCCAGCAGAGGAGTCTCCTATAATTCACCCCTCCACTTT; CDR3: CASRGVSYNSPLHF
D: TRBD1; J: TRBJ2-2; V: TRBV2; size: .; DNA: TGTGCCAGCAAGGGACAGGGGTTGTACACCGGGGAGCTGTTTTTT; CDR3: CASKGQGLYTGELFF
D: .; J: TRBJ1-3; V: TRBV11-2; size: .; DNA: TGTGCCAGCAGCTTTGAATGGCGCCAGGGATTTGGAAACACCATATATTTT; CDR3: CASSFEWRQGFGNTIYF
D: TRBD2; J: TRBJ2-7; V: TRBV6-6; size: .; DNA: TGTGCCAGCATTCCGGCGGAGGGGAGGGCCTACGAGCAGTACTTC; CDR3: CASIPAEGRAYEQYF